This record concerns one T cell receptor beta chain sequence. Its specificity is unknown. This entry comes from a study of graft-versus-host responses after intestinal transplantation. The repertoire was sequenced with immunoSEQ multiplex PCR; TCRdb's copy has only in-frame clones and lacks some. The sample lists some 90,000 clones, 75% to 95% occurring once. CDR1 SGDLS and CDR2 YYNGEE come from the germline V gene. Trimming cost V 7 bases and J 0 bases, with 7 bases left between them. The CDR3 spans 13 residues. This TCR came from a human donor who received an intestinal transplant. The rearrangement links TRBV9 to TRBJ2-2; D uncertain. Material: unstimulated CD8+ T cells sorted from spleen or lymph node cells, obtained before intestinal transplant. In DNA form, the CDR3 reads TGTGCCAGCGGAAAGGCGAACACCGGGGAGCTGTTTTTT. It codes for CASGKANTGELFF.